The TCR beta chain under discussion was sequenced for a study of blood T cell repertoires in COVID-19. Overall study context: Collection of acute and convalescent COVID-19 samples took place in the United States, Italy and Spain. PBMCs, B-cell-depleted T cells, or T cells were the source of the cDNA or gDNA that made up the material.

The germline gives CDR1 SGHRS, CDR2 YFSETQ. After removal of 2 bases from V and 2 bases from J, the junction contained 6 bases not matched to a gene. The CDR3 has 15 residues. Original analysis: From reference gene primer amplification, estimates of nucleated cell counts were derived. Assay: immunoSEQ multiplex PCR; the TCRdb copy retains only in-frame clones and omits some. Clone size and V and J calls were adopted from that table, with D and trimming inferred from the DNA. Here the sample spans some 8,000 clones, roughly 84% being singletons. The clonotype comes from a human donor with active COVID-19. The donor label of this sample is uncertain. The chain employs TRBV5-1 and TRBJ1-2; 7 positions match TRBD1. Sequencing input: peripheral blood. The CDR3 spells CASSLIGQANYGYTF. CDR3 nucleotides: TGCGCCAGCAGCTTAATAGGACAGGCGAACTATGGCTACACCTTC.